Reported below is one TCR beta chain. The antigen remains unidentified. Repertoires were generated with immunoSEQ multiplex PCR, while TCRdb's copy carries only in-frame clones and drops some. The table includes 2,500,000 or so clones, over 85% detected once. CDR3 size: 13 residues. Trimming pared 4 bases from V and 4 bases from J, leaving 10 bases between. Germline CDR1 is MDHEN and CDR2 is SYDVKM. The data belong to a study of shared clonotypes between healthy human individuals. Study as a whole: Three CD4 naive, three CD4 memory, two CD8 naive and one CD8 memory plate were used per donor. Overall study results and limits: Apart from blood, nothing was sampled; tissue repertoires likely differ. Among donors, clonotype sharing was expected to be affected by sequencing depth. Estimated richness values were generally larger in naive subsets than in memory subsets.

This rearrangement joins TRBV28 to TRBJ1-1, with no clear D. The sequence was collected from a man aged 18 to 35 in good health. Some clones in this sample may be carry-over from other donors' samples. The sequencing sample was made of naive CD4+ T cells from PBMCs. Documented subset: CD45RA+ positively selected. In DNA form, the CDR3 reads TGTGCCAGCAGTTCCGGCTTTCGCACTGAAGCTTTCTTT. Translating gives CASSSGFRTEAFF.